A single sample gave rise to the 24 T cell receptor beta chains below, sequenced in a study of patients and donors after allogeneic stem cell transplantation. Using its own MiXCR run on the RT-PCR reads, TCRdb lists one record per CDR3 protein. This table has approximately 430,000 distinct CDR3 sequences, more than 15% appearing once. What was sequenced was blood, either unsorted or a sorted T cell fraction (not recorded which). The receptors derive from a human donor who was either an allogeneic HSCT recipient or a stem cell or donor lymphocyte infusion donor (not recorded which). It is not recorded whose cells these are; they may come from a transplant donor.

This clonotype showed up just a few times. The genes are TRBV5-1 and TRBJ2-5; tentatively, D is TRBD2 (5 bases). V shed 0 bases and J shed 2 bases, with 14 bases lying between them. Germline V gene sequence: CDR1 SGHRS, CDR2 YFSETQ. The CDR3 extends over 16 amino acids. CDR3 in amino acids: CASSLDSNPGQETQYF. The CDR3 bases are TGCGCCAGCAGCTTGGATTCAAACCCGGGGCAAGAGACCCAGTACTTC.

This clonotype was observed a handful of times. V is TRBV3-1 and J is TRBJ2-3, with 9 bases that match TRBD1. V trimming: 5 bases; J trimming: 2 bases; junction bases outside the gene matches: 5. The germline V gene encodes CDR1 LGHDT and CDR2 YNNKEL (reference sequence). This CDR3 is 15 amino acids long. For the CDR3, the DNA is TGTGCCAGCAGCTCCCGGGACAGGGACACAGATACGCAGTATTTT. It specifies CASSSRDRDTDTQYF.

CDR3 amino acids: CASSQDNTRKGAGELFF. DNA for the CDR3: TGTGCCAGCAGCCAAGATAACACTAGAAAAGGGGCCGGGGAGCTGTTTTTT. The chain is built from TRBV3-1 and TRBJ2-2; D possibly uses TRBD1 or TRBD2 (5 bases each). V shed 0 bases and J shed 6 bases, with 17 bases lying between them. This CDR3 is built from 17 residues. Germline V gene sequence: CDR1 LGHDT, CDR2 YNNKEL (reference sequence).

This clonotype has just a few counts. V gene TRBV19 combines with J gene TRBJ1-1, with TRBD1 matching 7 bases. The CDR3 loop spans 13 amino acids. Germline CDR1 reads LNHDA; CDR2 reads SQIVND (reference sequence). V gave up 10 bases and J gave up 0 bases; unmatched junction bases: 5. The CDR3 DNA sequence: TGTGCCATCAAGGGACAGTTGAACACTGAAGCTTTCTTT. It encodes CAIKGQLNTEAFF.

In this sample, this clonotype turned up a few times. The chain uses TRBV29-1 and TRBJ1-1; the match to TRBD1 covers 8 bases. The germline gives CDR1 SQVTM, CDR2 ANQGSEA. The V gene end was trimmed by 6 bases and the J gene end by 5 bases; junction bases not matched to a gene: 5. The CDR3 has 12 residues. Here the CDR3 reads CSVDRVGTEAFF. In nucleotides, the CDR3 is TGCAGCGTGGACAGGGTTGGGACTGAAGCTTTCTTT. The variable domain in full, completed from reference TRBV29-1 and TRBJ1-1, reads SAVISQKPSRDICQRGTSLTIQCQVDSQVTMMFWYRQQPGQSLTLIATANQGSEATYESGFVIDKFPISRPNLTFSTLTVSNMSPEDSSIYLCSVDRVGTEAFFGQGTRLTVV.

The genes are TRBV12-3 or TRBV12-4 and TRBJ2-1, with 7 bases aligning to TRBD1. With V trimmed by 6 bases and J by 3 bases, 5 bases remained unmatched. This CDR3 contains 14 residues. DNA of the CDR3: TGTGCCAGCAGAGCAGGGGGTTTCTACAATGAGCAGTTCTTC. Its translation is CASRAGGFYNEQFF.

V gene TRBV7-2 combines with J gene TRBJ2-1, with TRBD2 as a possible D gene (5 bases). CDR1 is SGHTA, CDR2 FQGNSA, per germline. V lost 1 base, J lost 3 bases, and 13 bases lay in between. The CDR3 loop spans 16 amino acids. CDR3 protein: CASSLVLPGNYNEQFF. The CDR3 DNA reads as TGTGCCAGCAGCTTAGTACTACCGGGGAACTACAATGAGCAGTTCTTC. The full variable domain, rest sourced from reference TRBV7-2 and TRBJ2-1, is GAGVSQSPSNKVTEKGKDVELRCDPISGHTALYWYRQSLGQGLEFLIYFQGNSAPDKSGLPSDRFSAERTGGSVSTLTIQRTQQEDSAVYLCASSLVLPGNYNEQFFGPGTRLTVL.

The chain recombines TRBV4-3 with TRBJ2-2; 7 bases agree with TRBD2. V dropped 4 bases and J dropped 6; count of bases not matched to a gene: 14. This CDR3 has 17 residues. CDR1 and CDR2 (germline): LGHNA, YSLEER. The CDR3 nucleotides are TGCGCCAGCAGCCCATTCACTCTAGCGGCCCACCCCGGGGAGCTGTTTTTT. Protein: CASSPFTLAAHPGELFF.

This chain connects TRBV4-3 to TRBJ2-3, with no clear D. The CDR3 consists of 14 residues. Germline loops: CDR1 LGHNA, CDR2 YSLEER. V dropped 0 bases and J dropped 8 bases, with 12 bases sitting between them. Here the CDR3 DNA reads TGCGCCAGCAGCCAAGATCTAAACTCGCTTACGCAGTATTTT. This gives the protein CASSQDLNSLTQYF.

V gene TRBV5-1 combines with J gene TRBJ1-1; weak D call: TRBD1 (5 bases). Germline CDR1 reads SGHRS; CDR2 reads YFSETQ. V was cut by 2 bases and J by 0 bases, with 8 bases left in between. The CDR3 runs 14 residues. This chain's CDR3 is CASSFDRMNTEAFF. In DNA, the CDR3 is TGCGCCAGCAGCTTCGACAGAATGAACACTGAAGCTTTCTTT.

The chain has TRBV20-1 and TRBJ2-3; D remains unclear. The germline V gene encodes CDR1 DFQATT and CDR2 SNEGSKA (reference sequence). The CDR3 has 10 residues. The V gene lost 6 bases and the J gene lost 4 bases, with 5 bases spanning the gap. In DNA form, the CDR3 reads TGCAGTGCCAAATCAGATACGCAGTATTTT. It translates to CSAKSDTQYF.

This chain uses TRBV30 with TRBJ2-2, with unresolved D. In germline, CDR1 is GTSNPN, CDR2 SVGIG (reference sequence). The germline V and J ends were trimmed by 3 bases and 7 bases, with 12 bases remaining between them. The CDR3 totals 13 residues. In DNA form, the CDR3 reads TGTGCCTGGAGACGGACGGAGATCGGGGAGCTGTTTTTT. Its protein is CAWRRTEIGELFF.

The chain recombines TRBV2 with TRBJ2-7; 8 bases line up with TRBD1. Germline-derived CDR1 and CDR2 are SNHLY and FYNNEI. With V trimmed by 9 bases and J by 2 bases, 3 bases remained unmatched. This CDR3 contains 12 residues. CDR3 sequence: CARGDRPYEQYF. The CDR3 region has the DNA TGTGCCAGAGGGGACAGGCCCTACGAGCAGTACTTC.

V gene TRBV7-9 combines with J gene TRBJ2-5; D might be TRBD2 (5 bases). CDR3 size: 13 residues. V was clipped by 6 bases and J by 3 bases, with 11 bases between them. CDR1 and CDR2 (germline): SEHNR, FQNEAQ (reference sequence). The CDR3 DNA reads as TGTGCCAGCAGACGAGGACTTGAAGAGACCCAGTACTTC. It translates to CASRRGLEETQYF.

This clonotype was counted many times. The CDR3 here is CASSPTGGTGELFF. The CDR3 coding sequence is TGTGCCAGCAGTCCAACAGGGGGCACCGGGGAGCTGTTTTTT. V is TRBV2 and J is TRBJ2-2; 8 bases match TRBD1. CDR1 SNHLY and CDR2 FYNNEI come from the germline V gene. After removal of 5 bases from V and 4 bases from J, the junction contained 3 bases not matched to a gene. The CDR3 sequence is 14 residues long.

This clonotype was found a few times. The V call is TRBV12-3 or TRBV12-4, the J call TRBJ2-4; 7 bases fit TRBD2. This CDR3 spans 14 amino acids. The V segment lost 0 bases and the J segment 9 bases; nucleotides outside the gene matches: 5. The CDR3 nucleotides read TGTGCCAGCAGTTTAGCGGGGAGGGCTCGCATTCAGTACTTC. This encodes CASSLAGRARIQYF.

This clonotype has only a few counts. The rearrangement joins TRBV5-1 to TRBJ2-7, with 11 nucleotides matching TRBD1. Trimming at V came to 5 bases and at J to 2 bases, leaving 6 bases not matched to a gene. The CDR3 sequence is 15 residues long. CDR1 SGHRS and CDR2 YFSETQ come from the germline V gene. The CDR3 nucleotides are TGCGCCAGCAGGGACCCGGGACAGGGGGCCTACGAGCAGTACTTC. Translating gives CASRDPGQGAYEQYF. The full variable domain, completed using reference TRBV5-1 and TRBJ2-7, is KAGVTQTPRYLIKTRGQQVTLSCSPISGHRSVSWYQQTPGQGLQFLFEYFSETQRNKGNFPGRFSGRQFSNSRSEMNVSTLELGDSALYLCASRDPGQGAYEQYFGPGTRLTVT.

The V call is TRBV6-1, the J call TRBJ2-3; D call uncertain. Trimming pared 8 bases from V and 4 bases from J, leaving 13 bases between. The CDR3 consists of 13 residues. The germline gives CDR1 MNHNS, CDR2 SASEGT. The CDR3 DNA sequence: TGTGCCAGCGCCCCCCGGGTGGCAGATACGCAGTATTTT. Amino acid sequence: CASAPRVADTQYF.

The chain employs TRBV5-1 and TRBJ2-2; 7 positions agree with TRBD1. Germline CDR1 reads SGHRS; CDR2 reads YFSETQ. Trimming took 3 bases from V and 5 from J; bases not matched to a gene: 7. CDR3 length: 15 residues. CDR3 sequence reads: CASSSEQGSTGELFF. In nucleotides, the CDR3 is TGCGCCAGCAGCTCGGAACAGGGGAGTACCGGGGAGCTGTTTTTT.

This chain joins TRBV20-1 and TRBJ2-3; 9 bases are a match to TRBD2. The length of the CDR3 is 17 residues. Trimming took 3 bases from V and 4 from J; bases not matched to a gene: 14. The germline V gene has CDR1 DFQATT and CDR2 SNEGSKA (reference sequence). CDR3 protein: CSASFLRRGGLPDTQYF. The DNA for the CDR3 is TGCAGTGCTAGTTTTTTGCGGCGGGGGGGCTTGCCAGATACGCAGTATTTT.

This clonotype has just a few counts. The rearrangement links TRBV20-1 to TRBJ2-7, with D perhaps TRBD2 (6 bases). There are 15 residues in the CDR3. V gave up 0 bases and J gave up 3 bases, with 15 bases separating them. The germline V gene has CDR1 DFQATT and CDR2 SNEGSKA (reference sequence). The CDR3 protein is CSAREPGLPLYEQYF. The CDR3 DNA is TGCAGTGCTAGAGAACCGGGACTCCCCCTCTACGAGCAGTACTTC.

This sequence joins TRBV9 and TRBJ1-2; D is possibly TRBD1 (6 bases). Trimming pared 4 bases from V and 2 bases from J, leaving 12 bases between. The CDR3 consists of 14 residues. Germline V lookup: CDR1 SGDLS, CDR2 YYNGEE. The CDR3 sequence is CASSSTGQNYGYTF. CDR3 DNA: TGTGCCAGCAGCTCGACCGGACAGAACTATGGCTACACCTTC.

V gene TRBV11-2 combines with J gene TRBJ2-4, with a possible D match to TRBD2 (6 bases). CDR1 and CDR2 (germline): SGHAT, FQNNGV. Trimming pared 5 bases from V and 0 bases from J, leaving 29 bases between. The length of the CDR3 is 21 residues. CDR3 in amino acids: CASSPSKGSGRESIAKNIQYF. In DNA, the CDR3 is TGTGCCAGCAGCCCGTCAAAGGGCAGCGGGCGGGAATCCATAGCCAAAAACATTCAGTACTTC.

The chain has TRBV19 and TRBJ2-2, with 7 bases lining up with TRBD1. The CDR3 has 13 residues. Germline V gives CDR1 LNHDA, CDR2 SQIVND (reference sequence). The V gene end was trimmed by 5 bases and the J gene end by 15 bases; junction bases not matched to a gene: 12. The DNA for the CDR3 is TGTGCCAGTAGTCCGACAGGGCCCGGTTCTTTGTTTTTT. This codes for CASSPTGPGSLFF.